The clone carrying this TCR beta chain has just one count. This sample was taken from a study of cytomegalovirus exposure and HLA in healthy donors. In the study overall: Among roughly 180 million T cells, an earlier analysis found roughly 120 million unique TCR beta sequences.

The PCR employed 60 Vbeta primers together with 13 Jbeta primers. The assay was immunoSEQ multiplex PCR, and TCRdb's table has in-frame clones only and misses some. The table includes about 100,000 clones, about four fifths detected once. CDR1 is MGHRA, CDR2 YSYEKL, per germline. V shed 1 base and J shed 4 bases, with 13 bases lying between them. CDR3 length equals 15 residues. Specimen: PBMCs. V usage is TRBV4-1 and J usage is TRBJ1-2; the D gene is possibly TRBD1 (5 bases). This clonotype was obtained from a young man in good health and CMV-seropositive. The CDR3 DNA reads as TGCGCCAGCAGCCAAGGCGTGGGGCAGACCTATGGCTACACCTTC. Protein: CASSQGVGQTYGYTF.